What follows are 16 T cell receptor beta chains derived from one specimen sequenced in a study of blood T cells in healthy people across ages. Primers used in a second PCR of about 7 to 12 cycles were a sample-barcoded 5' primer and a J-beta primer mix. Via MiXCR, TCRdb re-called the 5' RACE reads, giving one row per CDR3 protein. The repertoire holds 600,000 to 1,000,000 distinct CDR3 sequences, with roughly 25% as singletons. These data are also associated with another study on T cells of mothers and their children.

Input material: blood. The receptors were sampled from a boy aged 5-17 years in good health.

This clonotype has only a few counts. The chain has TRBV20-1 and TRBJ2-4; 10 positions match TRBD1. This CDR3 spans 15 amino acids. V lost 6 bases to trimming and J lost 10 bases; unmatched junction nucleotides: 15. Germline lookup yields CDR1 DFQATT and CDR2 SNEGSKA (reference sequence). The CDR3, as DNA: TGCAGTGCCTCTACGCCCGGGACAGGGGAAACTATTCAGTACTTC. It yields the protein CSASTPGTGETIQYF.

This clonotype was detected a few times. CDR3 in amino acids: CASSSSGLSEKLFF. The CDR3 DNA follows: TGTGCCAGCAGCTCTTCAGGGTTAAGTGAAAAACTGTTTTTT. The chain uses TRBV7-9 and TRBJ1-4; possible D gene TRBD1, 5 bases. The CDR3 length is 14 residues. V shed 4 bases and J shed 7 bases, with 13 bases lying between them. Germline lookup yields CDR1 SEHNR and CDR2 FQNEAQ (reference sequence).

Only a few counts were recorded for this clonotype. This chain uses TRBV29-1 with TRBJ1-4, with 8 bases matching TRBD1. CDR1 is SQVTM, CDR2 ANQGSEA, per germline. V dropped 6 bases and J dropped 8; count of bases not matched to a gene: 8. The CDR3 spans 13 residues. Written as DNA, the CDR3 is TGCAGCGTAGCTGACAGGGGAGAAGAAAAACTGTTTTTT. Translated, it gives CSVADRGEEKLFF.

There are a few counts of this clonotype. DNA of the CDR3: TGTGCCAGCAGCGCTTGGGTGCAGGAGACCCAGTACTTC. This translates into CASSAWVQETQYF. The chain employs TRBV7-2 and TRBJ2-5; no definite D call. The CDR3 has 13 amino acids. The germline gives CDR1 SGHTA, CDR2 FQGNSA. Trimming shortened V by 5 bases and J by 5 bases, and 12 bases separated the two germline ends.

Here the CDR3 DNA reads TGTGCCAGCAGTTCCAGGGAGAACTATGGCTACACCTTC. It is translated as CASSSRENYGYTF. The chain couples TRBV12-3 or TRBV12-4 to TRBJ1-2; D perhaps matches TRBD1 (5 bases). The CDR3 is made up of 13 amino acids. The V and J ends lost 4 bases and 2 bases respectively, with 8 bases between them.

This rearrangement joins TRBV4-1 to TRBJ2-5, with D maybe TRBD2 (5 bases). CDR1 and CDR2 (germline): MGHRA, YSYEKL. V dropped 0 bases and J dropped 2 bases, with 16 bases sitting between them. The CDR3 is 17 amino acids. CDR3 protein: CASSQDLISEGQETQYF. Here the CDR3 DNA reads TGCGCCAGCAGCCAAGATTTAATCAGTGAGGGACAAGAGACCCAGTACTTC.

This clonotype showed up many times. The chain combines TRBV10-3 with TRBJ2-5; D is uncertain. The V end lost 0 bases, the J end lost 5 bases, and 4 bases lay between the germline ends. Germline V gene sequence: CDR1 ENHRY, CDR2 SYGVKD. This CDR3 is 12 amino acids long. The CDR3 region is CAISESGETQYF. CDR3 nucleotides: TGTGCCATCAGTGAGTCAGGGGAGACCCAGTACTTC.

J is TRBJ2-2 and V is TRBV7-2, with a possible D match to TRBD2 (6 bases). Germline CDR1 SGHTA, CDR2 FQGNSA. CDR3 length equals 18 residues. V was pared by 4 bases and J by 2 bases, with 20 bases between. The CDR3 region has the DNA TGTGCCAGCAGCTCCCGTTTACCCGGTAGCGGAAACACCGGGGAGCTGTTTTTT. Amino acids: CASSSRLPGSGNTGELFF.

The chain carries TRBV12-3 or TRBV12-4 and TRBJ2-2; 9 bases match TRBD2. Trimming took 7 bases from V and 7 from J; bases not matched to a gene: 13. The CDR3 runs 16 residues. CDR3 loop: CASTQPAGGLSGELFF. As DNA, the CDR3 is TGTGCCAGCACTCAGCCGGCGGGGGGGCTTAGCGGGGAGCTGTTTTTT.

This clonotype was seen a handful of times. Written as DNA, the CDR3 is TGTGCCAGCGGAAGCGGACGGGGACTAGACATTCAGTACTTC. It is translated as CASGSGRGLDIQYF. J is TRBJ2-4 and V is TRBV18; TRBD2 agrees at 8 bases. V shed 8 bases, J shed 8 bases, and the junction held 11 bases outside the gene matches. Germline V lookup: CDR1 KGHSH, CDR2 LQKENI. This CDR3 spans 14 amino acids. Variable domain in full (rest from reference TRBV18 and TRBJ2-4): NAGVMQNPRHLVRRRGQEARLRCSPMKGHSHVYWYRQLPEEGLKFMVYLQKENIIDESGMPKERFSAEFPKEGPSILRIQQVVRGDSAAYFCASGSGRGLDIQYFGAGTRLSVL.

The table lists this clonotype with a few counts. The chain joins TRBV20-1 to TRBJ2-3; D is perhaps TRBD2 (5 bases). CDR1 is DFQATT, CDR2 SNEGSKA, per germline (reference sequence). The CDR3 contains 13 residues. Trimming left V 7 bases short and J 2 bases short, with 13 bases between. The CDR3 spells CSVASSSTDTQYF. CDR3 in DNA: TGCAGTGTAGCTAGCTCGTCCACAGATACGCAGTATTTT.

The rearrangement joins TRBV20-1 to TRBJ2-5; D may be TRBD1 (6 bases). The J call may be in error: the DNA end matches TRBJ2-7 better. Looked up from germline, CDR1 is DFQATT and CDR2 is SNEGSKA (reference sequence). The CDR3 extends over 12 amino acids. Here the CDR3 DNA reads TGCAGTGCTCCCACAGGGTCCTACGAGCAGTACTTC. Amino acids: CSAPTGSYEQYF.

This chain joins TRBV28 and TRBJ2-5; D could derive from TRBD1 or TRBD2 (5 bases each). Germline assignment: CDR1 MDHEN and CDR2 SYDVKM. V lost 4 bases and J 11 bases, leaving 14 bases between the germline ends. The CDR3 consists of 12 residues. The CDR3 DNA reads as TGTGCCAGCAGTTCCCTCCTGGGGGAGCAGTACTTC. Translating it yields CASSSLLGEQYF.

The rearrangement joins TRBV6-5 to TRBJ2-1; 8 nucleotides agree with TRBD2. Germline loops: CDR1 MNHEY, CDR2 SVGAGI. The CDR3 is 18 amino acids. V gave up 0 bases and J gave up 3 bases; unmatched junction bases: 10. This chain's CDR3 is CASSYSRQAGVIYNEQFF. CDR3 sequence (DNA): TGTGCCAGCAGTTACTCGAGGCAAGCGGGAGTTATCTACAATGAGCAGTTCTTC.

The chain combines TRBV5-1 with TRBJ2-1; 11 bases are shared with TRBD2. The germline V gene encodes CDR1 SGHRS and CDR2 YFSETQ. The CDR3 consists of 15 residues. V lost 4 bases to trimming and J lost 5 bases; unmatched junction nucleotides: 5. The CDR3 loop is CASSTTSGVNNEQFF. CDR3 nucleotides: TGCGCCAGCAGCACGACTAGCGGGGTGAACAATGAGCAGTTCTTC.

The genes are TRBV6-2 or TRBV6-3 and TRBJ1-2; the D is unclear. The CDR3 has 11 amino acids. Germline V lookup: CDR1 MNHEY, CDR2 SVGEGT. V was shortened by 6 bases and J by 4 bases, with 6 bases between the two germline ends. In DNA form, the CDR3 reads TGTGCCAGCAGGGATGGCTATGGCTACACCTTC. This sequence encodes CASRDGYGYTF.